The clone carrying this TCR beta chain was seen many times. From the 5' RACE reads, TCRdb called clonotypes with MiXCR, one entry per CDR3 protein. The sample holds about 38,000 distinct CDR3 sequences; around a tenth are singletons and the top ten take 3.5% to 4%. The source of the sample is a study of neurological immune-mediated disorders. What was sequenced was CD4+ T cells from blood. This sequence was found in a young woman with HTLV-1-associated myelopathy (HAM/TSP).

The CDR3 sequence: CASSRTRTGASSYNSPLHF. CDR3 coding DNA: TGTGCCAGCAGCCGCACTAGGACAGGGGCTAGCTCCTATAATTCACCCCTCCACTTT. The chain links TRBV4-2 to TRBJ1-6, with 9 bases fitting TRBD1. CDR1 is LGHNA and CDR2 is YNFKEQ in the germline V gene. CDR3 length: 19 amino acids. V was clipped by 4 bases and J by 0 bases; unmatched bases: 10.